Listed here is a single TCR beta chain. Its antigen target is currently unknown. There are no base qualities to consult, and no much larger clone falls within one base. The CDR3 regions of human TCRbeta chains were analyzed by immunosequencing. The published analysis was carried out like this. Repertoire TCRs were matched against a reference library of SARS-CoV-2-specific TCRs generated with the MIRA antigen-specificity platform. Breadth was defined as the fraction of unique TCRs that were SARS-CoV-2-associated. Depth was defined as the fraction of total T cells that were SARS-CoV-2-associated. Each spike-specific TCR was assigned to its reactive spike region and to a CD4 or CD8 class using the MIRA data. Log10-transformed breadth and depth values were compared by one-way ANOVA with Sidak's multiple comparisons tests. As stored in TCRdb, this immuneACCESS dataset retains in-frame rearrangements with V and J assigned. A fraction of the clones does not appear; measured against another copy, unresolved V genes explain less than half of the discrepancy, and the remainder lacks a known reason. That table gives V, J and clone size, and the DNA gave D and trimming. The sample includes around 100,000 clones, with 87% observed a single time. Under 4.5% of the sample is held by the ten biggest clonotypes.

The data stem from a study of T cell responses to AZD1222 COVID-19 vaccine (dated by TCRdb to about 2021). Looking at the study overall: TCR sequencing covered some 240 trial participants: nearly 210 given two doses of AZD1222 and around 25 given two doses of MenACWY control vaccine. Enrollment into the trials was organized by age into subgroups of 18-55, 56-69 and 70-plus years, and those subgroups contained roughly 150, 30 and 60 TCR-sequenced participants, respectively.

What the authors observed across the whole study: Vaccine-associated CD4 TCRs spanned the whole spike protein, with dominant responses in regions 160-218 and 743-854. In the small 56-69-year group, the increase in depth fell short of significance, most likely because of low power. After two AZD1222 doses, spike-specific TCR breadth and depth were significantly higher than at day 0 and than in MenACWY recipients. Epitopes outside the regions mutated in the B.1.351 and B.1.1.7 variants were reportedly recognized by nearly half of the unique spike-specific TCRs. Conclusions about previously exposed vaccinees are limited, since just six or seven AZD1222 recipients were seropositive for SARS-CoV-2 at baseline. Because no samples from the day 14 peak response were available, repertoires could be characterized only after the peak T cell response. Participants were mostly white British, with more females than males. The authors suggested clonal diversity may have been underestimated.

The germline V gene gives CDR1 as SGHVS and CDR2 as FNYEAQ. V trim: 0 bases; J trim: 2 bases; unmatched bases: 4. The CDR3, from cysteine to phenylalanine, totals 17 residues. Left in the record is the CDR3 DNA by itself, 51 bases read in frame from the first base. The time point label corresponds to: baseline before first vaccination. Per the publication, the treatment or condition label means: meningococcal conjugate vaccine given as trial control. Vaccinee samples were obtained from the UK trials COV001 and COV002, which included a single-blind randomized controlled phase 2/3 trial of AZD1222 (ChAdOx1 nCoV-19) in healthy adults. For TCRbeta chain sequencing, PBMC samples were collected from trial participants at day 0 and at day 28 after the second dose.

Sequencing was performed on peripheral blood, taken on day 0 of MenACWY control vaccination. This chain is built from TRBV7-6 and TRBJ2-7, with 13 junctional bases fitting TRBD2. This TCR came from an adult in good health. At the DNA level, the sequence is TGTGCCAGCAGCTTAGCTGGGACTAGCGGGACCCCCTACGAGCAGTACTTC. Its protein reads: CASSLAGTSGTPYEQYF.